A single sample gave rise to the 5 T cell receptor beta chains below, sequenced in a study of OX40 agonist ivuxolimab in advanced cancers. Method: immunoSEQ multiplex PCR; TCRdb's copy keeps in-frame clones and lacks some. This table holds 40,000 to 45,000 clones, around 80% found once. Sequenced material: CD4+ or CD8+ T cells sorted from blood, taken in a trial of the OX40 agonist ivuxolimab. These receptors all come from an adult with an advanced solid tumor such as melanoma, head and neck, liver or kidney cancer.

This clone was seen only a few times. Other nucleotide sequences from this sample produce the same CDR3. V is TRBV2 and J is TRBJ1-6; a weak D match, TRBD1 (5 bases). V dropped 4 bases and J dropped 8 bases, with 6 bases sitting between them. Germline loops: CDR1 SNHLY, CDR2 FYNNEI. CDR3 size: 12 residues. The CDR3 DNA is TGTGCCAGCAGTGTGGGGGATTCACCCCTCCACTTT. Residues: CASSVGDSPLHF.

The chain couples TRBV6-4 to TRBJ1-3, with D hard to call. This CDR3 comprises 19 residues. The germline CDR1 and CDR2 sequences are MRHNA and SNTAGT. With 0 bases removed from V and 0 bases from J, the gap between germline ends came to 18 bases. The CDR3 loop reads CASSDSNTGWPSSGNTIYF. CDR3 DNA: TGTGCCAGCAGTGACTCGAATACCGGGTGGCCGTCCTCTGGAAACACCATATATTTT.

The sample holds a few counts of this clone. The V call is TRBV5-6, the J call TRBJ2-7, with 10 bases aligning to TRBD2. With V trimmed by 4 bases and J by 0 bases, 7 bases remained unmatched. The germline CDR1 and CDR2 sequences are SGHDT and YYEEEE. The CDR3 spans 16 residues. Written as DNA, the CDR3 is TGTGCCAGCAGCGACGCGGCTAGCGGGAGCTCCTACGAGCAGTACTTC. Its protein product is CASSDAASGSSYEQYF.

This chain joins TRBV5-4 and TRBJ1-1, with 8 bases aligning to TRBD1. The V gene end was trimmed by 4 bases and the J gene end by 1 base; junction bases not matched to a gene: 9. The CDR3 is 16 amino acids. Germline V gene lookup returns CDR1 SGHNT and CDR2 YYREEE (reference sequence). CDR3 DNA: TGTGCCAGCAGCCCGACCGGTGGGACAGGGAACACTGAAGCTTTCTTT. Encoded protein: CASSPTGGTGNTEAFF.

The V and J genes are TRBV5-8 and TRBJ1-4, with 8 bases identical to TRBD1. The germline CDR1 and CDR2 sequences are SGHTS and YDEGEE. V dropped 2 bases and J dropped 6; count of bases not matched to a gene: 3. The CDR3 runs to 14 residues. CDR3 protein: CASSFDRGDEKLFF. The CDR3, as DNA: TGTGCCAGCAGCTTCGACAGGGGAGATGAAAAACTGTTTTTT.